Listed below are T cell receptor beta chains from one sample, sequenced in a study of T cells in Graves' hyperthyroidism and ophthalmopathy. A single record per CDR3 protein comes from TCRdb applying MiXCR to the multiplex PCR reads. In the table there are about 740,000 distinct CDR3 sequences, roughly 15% of which are singletons. The specimen was blood. The receptors were gathered from a woman aged 18-29 years with Graves' hyperthyroidism. Both conserved end residues are part of each CDR3. D genes are given only for firm matches. Only part of the rows carry a size: once, few, many, or a class if the clone is expanded.

CDR3 length	V gene	J gene	clone size	D gene	CDR3 protein	CDR3 DNA
15	TRBV12-3/TRBV12-4	TRBJ2-4	many	TRBD2	CASNSGRGGWNIQYF	TGTGCCAGCAATAGCGGGAGGGGAGGGTGGAACATTCAGTACTTC
11	TRBV29-1	TRBJ1-1	many	NA	CSVLLNTEAFF	TGCAGCGTTCTTTTAAACACTGAAGCTTTCTTT
18	TRBV12-3/TRBV12-4	TRBJ2-7	many	TRBD2	CASSLVRGGSGNDYEQYF	TGTGCCAGCAGTTTAGTTCGGGGGGGCTCAGGGAACGACTACGAGCAGTACTTC
15	TRBV7-2	TRBJ2-3	NA	TRBD2	CASSSLAAQGDTQYF	TGTGCCAGCAGCTCACTAGCGGCCCAGGGAGATACGCAGTATTTT
13	TRBV11-2	TRBJ2-4	many	NA	CASSLAGVRIQYF	TGTGCCAGCAGCTTAGCGGGAGTACGAATTCAGTACTTC
13	TRBV20-1	TRBJ2-1	many	NA	CSARSSWGNEQFF	TGCAGTGCTAGATCCAGCTGGGGCAATGAGCAGTTCTTC
15	TRBV9	TRBJ1-5	NA	TRBD1	CANSVGDRGNQPQHF	TGTGCCAACAGCGTGGGGGACAGGGGCAATCAGCCCCAGCATTTT
12	TRBV9	TRBJ1-6	few	NA	CASSDSNSPLHF	TGTGCCAGCAGTGACAGTAATTCACCCCTCCACTTT
15	TRBV7-3	TRBJ2-1	many	NA	CASSLWGKSDNEQFF	TGTGCCAGCAGCTTATGGGGGAAGTCCGACAATGAGCAGTTCTTC
14	TRBV28	TRBJ2-2	few	NA	CASSSGAMDGELFF	TGTGCCAGCAGTTCTGGGGCCATGGACGGGGAGCTGTTTTTT
15	TRBV29-1	TRBJ2-3	few	TRBD2	CSVVRTSGRADTQYF	TGCAGCGTTGTGAGGACTAGCGGGAGGGCGGATACGCAGTATTTT
13	TRBV14	TRBJ2-5	many	NA	CASSHLGQETQYF	TGTGCCAGCAGCCATCTAGGGCAAGAGACCCAGTACTTC
12	TRBV24-1	TRBJ2-1	few	NA	CATSDLNNEQFF	TGTGCCACCAGTGATTTGAACAATGAGCAGTTCTTC
16	TRBV20-1	TRBJ2-3	NA	NA	CSARNRAGLGTDTQYF	TGCAGTGCTAGGAATCGGGCGGGCCTGGGCACAGATACGCAGTATTTT
16	TRBV2	TRBJ1-5	NA	NA	CASSADGQAFNQPQHF	TGTGCCAGCAGTGCAGATGGGCAGGCCTTCAATCAGCCCCAGCATTTT
15	TRBV19	TRBJ2-7	NA	TRBD1	CASSITGTGNIEQYF	TGTGCCAGTAGTATTACCGGGACAGGGAATATAGAGCAGTACTTC
15	TRBV6-1	TRBJ2-7	few	NA	CASSSPGVSSYEQYF	TGTGCCAGCAGTTCACCCGGCGTTAGCTCCTACGAGCAGTACTTC
10	TRBV29-1	TRBJ2-5	few	NA	CSVEAQTQYF	TGCAGCGTTGAAGCTCAGACCCAGTACTTC
15	TRBV9	TRBJ2-7	many	TRBD1	CASSGGQAYSYEQYF	TGTGCCAGCAGCGGGGGACAGGCCTACTCCTACGAGCAGTACTTC
14	TRBV27	TRBJ2-7	many	NA	CASSIRQATYEQYF	TGTGCCAGCAGTATTAGACAGGCCACCTACGAGCAGTACTTC
15	TRBV11-2	TRBJ2-2	few	TRBD2	CASRLASGRTGELFF	TGTGCCAGCAGACTTGCTAGCGGGAGGACCGGGGAGCTGTTTTTT
13	TRBV6-5	TRBJ2-5	few	NA	CASSYGRVGILYF	TGTGCCAGCAGTTACGGTAGGGTAGGAATACTTTACTTC
17	TRBV19	TRBJ2-5	NA	TRBD2	CASSKASSGSLSETQYF	TGTGCCAGTAGTAAGGCATCTAGCGGGAGCTTGTCGGAGACCCAGTACTTC
14	TRBV6-1	TRBJ2-1	many	NA	CASSDSGGWGEQFF	TGTGCCAGCAGTGATTCTGGCGGTTGGGGAGAGCAGTTCTTC
12	TRBV28	TRBJ1-1	few	NA	CASSPGSGLAFF	TGTGCCAGCAGTCCCGGGTCCGGCCTAGCTTTCTTT
16	TRBV6-6	TRBJ2-7	NA	NA	CASSYSLARGPGEQYF	TGTGCCAGCAGTTACTCGTTAGCGAGAGGGCCAGGCGAGCAGTACTTC
15	TRBV5-8	TRBJ2-1	NA	TRBD2	CASIGTGGVYNEQFF	TGTGCCAGCATCGGGACGGGAGGGGTTTACAATGAGCAGTTCTTC
15	TRBV2	TRBJ2-1	many	TRBD2	CASSGNLAGVNEQFF	TGTGCCAGCAGTGGAAATCTAGCGGGAGTCAATGAGCAGTTCTTC
15	TRBV7-3	TRBJ2-7	many	TRBD2	CASSLSSGRAYEQYF	TGTGCCAGCAGCTTATCTAGCGGGAGAGCCTACGAGCAGTACTTC
16	TRBV27	TRBJ2-6	many	NA	CASGLTPTSGANVLTF	TGTGCCAGCGGGCTGACACCTACCTCTGGGGCCAACGTCCTGACTTTC
18	TRBV20-1	TRBJ2-4	few	TRBD2	CSARGLRGGELAKNIQYF	TGCAGTGCTAGAGGTTTACGGGGGGGGGAATTAGCCAAAAACATTCAGTACTTC
11	TRBV2	TRBJ1-1	many	NA	CASTRSTEAFF	TGTGCCAGCACCCGATCTACTGAAGCTTTCTTT
13	TRBV28	TRBJ1-1	NA	NA	CAGTSQTAFQAFF	TGTGCCGGCACCAGTCAGACAGCTTTTCAGGCTTTCTTT
14	TRBV7-9	TRBJ1-2	NA	TRBD1	CASSSGQGLGGYTF	TGTGCCAGCAGCTCTGGACAGGGACTTGGCGGCTACACCTTC
17	TRBV24-1	TRBJ2-2	many	NA	CATSDRRGRANTGELFF	TGTGCCACCAGTGATAGGAGGGGCCGCGCGAACACCGGGGAGCTGTTTTTT
17	TRBV13	TRBJ2-7	many	TRBD2	CASSPGLAGGLSYEQYF	TGTGCCAGCAGCCCCGGACTAGCGGGAGGGTTGTCCTACGAGCAGTACTTC
16	TRBV5-1	TRBJ2-3	few	TRBD2	CASSLELAGVRVTQYF	TGCGCCAGCAGCTTGGAACTAGCGGGAGTAAGGGTTACGCAGTATTTT
14	TRBV3-1	TRBJ2-7	many	TRBD2	CASSHQAGVREQYF	TGTGCCAGCAGCCATCAGGCGGGAGTCCGCGAGCAGTACTTC
12	TRBV5-4	TRBJ1-2	NA	NA	CASSSSQYGYTF	TGTGCCAGCAGCTCTTCACAGTATGGCTACACCTTC
16	TRBV7-9	TRBJ2-3	NA	NA	CASSLIGFSSTDTQYF	TGTGCCAGCAGCTTGATTGGGTTCTCTAGCACAGATACGCAGTATTTT
13	TRBV7-3	TRBJ2-7	many	NA	CASSNPNSPEQYF	TGTGCCAGCAGCAACCCGAATAGCCCCGAGCAGTACTTC
16	TRBV2	TRBJ2-6	few	TRBD1	CASTGTGLSGANVLTF	TGTGCCAGCACCGGGACAGGCCTCTCTGGGGCCAACGTCCTGACTTTC
15	TRBV6-5	TRBJ2-7	few	NA	CASSYSGLRTYEQYF	TGTGCCAGCAGTTACTCGGGCCTAAGGACCTACGAGCAGTACTTC
14	TRBV5-1	TRBJ1-5	many	NA	CASSLEHRNQPQHF	TGCGCCAGCAGCTTGGAGCATCGCAATCAGCCCCAGCATTTT
14	TRBV18	TRBJ1-4	few	NA	CASSLLQDNEKLFF	TGTGCCAGCTCACTACTCCAGGATAATGAAAAACTGTTTTTT
15	TRBV7-2	TRBJ1-3	many	NA	CASSSPTGTGNTIYF	TGTGCCAGCAGCTCACCAACCGGGACAGGAAACACCATATATTTT
15	TRBV12-3/TRBV12-4	TRBJ1-5	many	NA	CASSLNPDSNQPQHF	TGTGCCAGCAGTTTAAATCCGGATAGCAATCAGCCCCAGCATTTT
14	TRBV18	TRBJ1-2	many	NA	CASSPYREGYGYTF	TGTGCCAGCTCACCGTACAGGGAGGGCTATGGCTACACCTTC
12	TRBV7-2	TRBJ2-7	many	NA	CASSLVLYEQYF	TGTGCCAGCAGCTTAGTTTTGTACGAGCAGTACTTC
17	TRBV5-1	TRBJ2-7	few	NA	CASSLVAGTDSLYEQYF	TGCGCCAGCAGCTTGGTCGCCGGGACCGATTCTCTCTACGAGCAGTACTTC
16	TRBV6-1	TRBJ2-4	NA	TRBD1	CASTPIYRDRGHIQYF	TGTGCCAGCACGCCAATCTACCGGGACAGGGGACACATTCAGTACTTC